This T cell receptor beta chain originates from a study of shared clonotypes between healthy human individuals. The wider study: The study used three CD4 naive, three CD4 memory, two CD8 naive and one CD8 memory plate per donor. Study-wide points: The study drew on few donors, limiting represented genetic and exposure-history diversity.

Across several immunoSEQ plates, the genomic DNA of each subset was split evenly. Each replicate PCR on the sorted subsets used 200 to 250 ng DNA (around 30,000 T cell genomes). Here immunoSEQ multiplex PCR was the method, and the copy in TCRdb shows in-frame clones only, minus some. Among 2.3 million or so clones, 93% were seen once, and the ten largest hold under 0.45%. Germline V gene sequence: CDR1 MDHEN, CDR2 SYDVKM. The J segment lost 5 bases and the V segment lost 5 bases, leaving 9 bases of the junction unmatched. This CDR3 spans 14 amino acids. Note on this clone: Antigen unknown. The same CDR3 is also encoded by other DNA sequences in this sample.

This clonotype was sampled from a man aged 18 to 30 in good health. Some clones in this sample may be carry-over from other donors' samples. The sequencing sample was made of naive CD4+ T cells from PBMCs. The subset is: CD45RA+ positively selected. The V call is TRBV28, the J call TRBJ2-7; TRBD1 aligns across 7 bases. The CDR3 loop is CASSPNRGADEQYF. The CDR3 DNA sequence: TGTGCCAGCAGTCCCAACAGGGGCGCAGACGAGCAGTACTTC. The variable domain in full, completed from reference TRBV28 and TRBJ2-7, reads DVKVTQSSRYLVKRTGEKVFLECVQDMDHENMFWYRQDPGLGLRLIYFSYDVKMKEKGDIPEGYSVSREKKERFSLILESASTNQTSMYLCASSPNRGADEQYFGPGTRLTVT.